This TCR beta chain derives from a study of cytomegalovirus exposure and HLA in healthy donors. Across the whole study: In an early release, HLA-typed donors contributed tens of millions of unique TCR sequences. The study's findings and limits: In the analysis, some V segments, TRBV6-2 and TRBV6-3 included, were excluded as indistinguishable. The authors later linked a missense DCLRE1C variant to TCR beta V- and J-gene trimming.

This clone was found a few times. Its antigen is as yet unknown. After removal of 5 bases from V and 0 bases from J, the junction contained 4 bases not matched to a gene. Germline V CDR1 and CDR2: SNHLY, FYNNEI. This CDR3 has 17 residues. PCR primers comprised 60 Vbeta and 13 Jbeta primers. TCRdb's table, derived via immunoSEQ multiplex PCR, lists solely in-frame clones and lacks some. The sample holds roughly 130,000 clones, approximately 66% seen once. This TCR derives from a woman between 35 and 50 years old in good health and CMV-seropositive. Sequenced: PBMCs. The chain is built from TRBV2 and TRBJ2-6, with 10 bases aligning to TRBD1. For the CDR3, the DNA is TGTGCCAGCAGTAGACAGGGGGCGATCTCTGGGGCCAACGTCCTGACTTTC. Residues: CASSRQGAISGANVLTF. Together with reference TRBV2 and TRBJ2-6, the CDR3 gives the full variable domain: EPEVTQTPSHQVTQMGQEVILRCVPISNHLYFYWYRQILGQKVEFLVSFYNNEISEKSEIFDDQFSVERPDGSNFTLKIRSTKLEDSAMYFCASSRQGAISGANVLTFGAGSRLTVL.